This T cell receptor beta chain was obtained from a study of Graves' ophthalmopathy and Graves' hyperthyroidism. Study-wide background: At the time of initial diagnosis and before any treatment, peripheral blood was collected. General observations from the study: Blood shared most expanded thyroid clonotypes above 0.001 frequency.

There are 15 residues in the CDR3. Germline loops: CDR1 MNHEY, CDR2 SVGAGI. Scientists amplified the TCR beta CDR3 regions from RNA transcripts. HTBI primers were used in a first-round RT-PCR, which preceded a second-round multiplex PCR. TCRdb reanalysed the multiplex PCR reads using MiXCR and keeps one entry per CDR3 protein. The repertoire holds a few hundred thousand distinct CDR3 sequences, with over 20% as singletons. If no ophthalmopathy appeared within 18 months of follow-up, hyperthyroidism was termed stable. Exclusion criteria comprised other autoimmune diseases, uncontrolled infections, pregnancy or lactation in patients. Regarding this clonotype: What it binds is unknown.

This receptor was identified in a woman under 30 with stable Graves' hyperthyroidism. Input material: peripheral blood. The chain is built from TRBV6-5 and TRBJ2-7; TRBD2 matches at 12 bases. Here the CDR3 DNA reads TGTGCCAGCAGTTTTCTAGCGGGAGGGCCCCACGAGCAGTGGGTG. This gives the protein CASSFLAGGPHEQWV.